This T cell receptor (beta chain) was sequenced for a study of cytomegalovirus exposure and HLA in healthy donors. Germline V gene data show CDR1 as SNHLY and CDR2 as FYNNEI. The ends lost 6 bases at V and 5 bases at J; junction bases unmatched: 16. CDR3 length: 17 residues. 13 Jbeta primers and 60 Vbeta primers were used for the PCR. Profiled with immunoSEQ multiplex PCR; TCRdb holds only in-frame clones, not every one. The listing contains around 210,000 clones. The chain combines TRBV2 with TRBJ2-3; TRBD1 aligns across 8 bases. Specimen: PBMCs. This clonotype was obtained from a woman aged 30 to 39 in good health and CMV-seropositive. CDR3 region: CASRLNTNQGALDTQYF. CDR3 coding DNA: TGTGCCAGCAGACTTAATACCAATCAGGGGGCATTAGATACGCAGTATTTT.